This TCR beta chain is from a study of technical replicates of blood from a handful of donors (dated 2017 in TCRdb). To prepare the library, the immunoSEQ multiplex PCR assay was applied. TCRdb took over this immuneACCESS table, retaining in-frame rearrangements with V and J assigned. Such tables are incomplete; in checked studies, under half of the missing clones stem from an unresolved V gene, and the remainder is unexplained. The sample table contains 13,000 to 15,000 clones; only one count was recorded for approximately 88% of them. The ten largest clones take up about 11% of the sample. The CDR3 spans 16 residues, from the cysteine through the phenylalanine. Left in the record is the CDR3 DNA by itself, 48 bases read in frame from the first base. Deletion took 0 bases off V and 7 bases off J, with a span of 17 bases between the germline ends. In the germline V gene (reference sequence), CDR1 corresponds to SGHKS and CDR2 to YYEKEE.

A remark on this clone: Its antigen remains unidentified. Per-nucleotide qualities are absent, and no much larger clonotype sits a single base away.

This TCR was recovered from a human donor in good health. Sequencing was performed on PBMCs. Recombination joined TRBV5-5 with TRBJ2-1; the D gene is perhaps TRBD2, from 6 matching bases. At the DNA level, the sequence is TGTGCCAGCAGCTTGGGGGGAAGGAGGGATAGGAATGAGCAGTTCTTC. This is translated as CASSLGGRRDRNEQFF.